This T cell receptor beta chain was sequenced for a study of cytomegalovirus exposure and HLA in healthy donors (dated by TCRdb to 2016 to 2017). At the level of the whole study: An earlier analysis of roughly 610 of the donors reported approximately 300 Gb of sequence data and approximately 120 million unique TCR beta sequences obtained from roughly 180 million T cells. An early release covering roughly 600 HLA-typed donors comprised roughly 300 gigabases of sequencing data and tens of millions of unique TCR sequences. The genetic ancestry cluster associated with self-reported Caucasian donors included about four fifths of the approximately 410 genotyped donors. The study was designed to test whether signatures of past pathogen exposure could be identified by cataloging public T cell receptors. The T cell repertoires of around 670 subjects were profiled by immunosequencing and related to cytomegalovirus serostatus. In addition to the first cohort of 650 to 800 subjects, a separate validation cohort of approximately 110 different subjects was used. To predict cytomegalovirus infection status, the study combined high-throughput TCR immunosequencing, statistical association of individual TCRs with disease status, and machine learning. A later analysis re-examined previously published TCR beta repertoires from more than 600 donors and added high-resolution HLA genotyping to investigate patterns of TCR occurrence. Rather than using new phenotypic data, the later analysis identified candidate immune exposures from TCR beta sequences and from how often those sequences occurred across donors. To decide whether each TCR beta V gene segment behaved as functional or pseudogenic, an earlier analysis of approximately 620 of the donors relied on high-throughput TCR beta sequencing. Donor age, sex, ethnicity and CMV serostatus were compiled together with the repertoire data. In a later genetic analysis, genome-wide SNP genotypes for about 55% of the roughly 700 donors were used, and that subset was treated as a discovery cohort. Every discovery cohort repertoire had been produced on one sequencing platform. Both class I and class II loci were covered by HLA typing, at four-digit resolution. Typing coverage varied by locus: roughly 629-640 donors for A, B, C, DRB1 and DQB1; more than 500 for DQA1; approximately 570 for DPA1; approximately 450 for DPB1. Because of strong linkage in the cohort, roughly five DR-DQ haplotypes were treated as single units for association and clustering. Among some 410 genotyped donors of the cohort, an average of around 240,000 unique TCR beta nucleotide sequences were sequenced per donor, around 18% of them non-productive. What the authors observed across the whole study: Linkage disequilibrium might explain the correlated functional status among segregating V segments, but an unknown experimental factor could not be excluded. Because some donors lacked HLA typing at each locus, the association tests relied only on the typed subset. Compared with equally common non-associated chains, HLA-associated TCR beta chains in a later analysis were more clonally expanded and had lower generation probabilities. In vitro tests confirmed that a few of the cytomegalovirus-associated TCR beta chains recognize cytomegalovirus antigens. A further reported finding was that TCR beta sequences accurately predicted the HLA-A and HLA-B alleles for most subjects in the first cohort. The presence/absence analyses assumed that sequencing depth was roughly uniform across donors, and that assumption may not be true. Because counts were too low, about 15 rarely observed V segments, including chromosome 9 orphons, were left out of the earlier analysis of 587 of the donors. Several of the top co-occurrence clusters appeared to be linked to parvovirus B19, influenza, CMV and Epstein-Barr virus, according to a later analysis. A total of 164 TCR beta chains were listed by the study as associated with cytomegalovirus. Most TCR sequences were observed very rarely across donors, whereas some public TCRs were present in many individuals. A later analysis found that TCR association rates varied across HLA loci, with DRB1 alleles showing the most associated TCRs and HLA-C alleles the fewest. According to a later analysis, most CMV-associated TCR beta chains appeared to be HLA-restricted, and the HLA associations seemed to be driven largely by CMV exposure. A later genetic analysis reported fewer N-insertions in productive TCRs among donors in an Asian-associated ancestry cluster than the roughly 700-donor mean. Some IMGT-functional V segments, including TRBV6-2 and TRBV6-3, could not be distinguished by the 87-base-pair reads and were therefore excluded. At a false discovery rate of 0.05, a later analysis linked approximately 18,000 TCR beta sequences to specific HLA alleles. A group of highly shared sequence variants was considered likely to be a technical artifact of the sequencing pipeline. Cytomegalovirus status was reported to be diagnosed by the classifier with high specificity and sensitivity in both the original and validation cohorts. CMV serostatus was the only immune exposure information available for the cohort. The authors suggested that the approach could potentially be generalized to other disease states and immunological phenotypes. Strong co-occurrence of HLA alleles, especially DR and DQ, made assigning TCR associations to individual alleles difficult. In an earlier analysis of 450 to 750 of the donors, most TCR beta V segments appeared in productive rearrangements about 87% or about 30% of the time, broadly matching IMGT annotations. The cohort was sequenced for TCR beta chains only, and without alpha or paired-chain data the features that could be detected were limited. A later genetic analysis associated a missense DCLRE1C variant with V-gene and J-gene trimming of TCR beta chains, and an independent cohort replicated the association.

The germline V gene provides CDR1 SNHLY and CDR2 FYNNEI. Germline trimming: 9 bases from V, 6 bases from J; junction bases outside gene matches: 3. Including cysteine and phenylalanine, the CDR3 has 11 amino acids. Only the CDR3 portion is preserved as DNA: 33 bases, with reading frame beginning at the first base. The method behind the library was the immunoSEQ multiplex PCR assay. A mixture of 60 forward primers for TCR Vbeta segments and 13 reverse primers for TCR Jbeta segments was used in the multiplex PCR. Amplification of the CDR3 region of rearranged TCR beta genes was performed with a multiplex PCR assay on genomic DNA. The amplified TCR beta libraries were sequenced on the Illumina HiSeq System as 87-base-pair reads. On the study's bioinformatics: A later analysis tallied 70 million to 100 million unique TCR beta chains across the 700 or so repertoires, and about 10 million of those chains were shared by two or more donors. A nearest-neighbor algorithm error-corrected the raw reads and collapsed the reads into unique sequences, merging closely related sequences to remove PCR and sequencing errors. Alignment of CDR3 sequences to IMGT reference sequences was used to assign V, D and J gene segments. For a sequence to be retained, at least a six-nucleotide match to both a V gene segment and a J gene segment was required. Rearrangements were classified as productive when the CDR3 lacked stop codons and remained in frame with V and J, and all other rearrangements were classified as non-productive. Following IMGT convention, CDR3 was defined as the stretch from the second conserved V-encoded cysteine to the conserved J-encoded phenylalanine. The earlier analysis of some 580 of the donors excluded any sequence lacking an unambiguous match to a single V gene segment. An earlier analysis of fewer than 650 of the donors classified V segments as functional when productive rearrangements were above 56.7% and as segregating when the standard deviation between donors was above 5%. A statistical classification framework was built for diagnosing cytomegalovirus status from the catalog of TCR beta chain sequences. V and J gene assignment, in a later analysis, came from comparing TCR nucleotide sequences with IMGT/GENE-DB human TR gene sequences. In a later analysis, CDR3 sequences and most-parsimonious VDJ recombination scenarios were assigned using the TCRdist pipeline. In a later analysis, each TCR beta chain was defined by its CDR3 amino acid sequence together with its V-gene family, and reads lacking a unique V-gene family were excluded. In a later analysis, approximately 590 highly shared, low-generation-probability nucleotide sequences were removed to address suspected cross-contamination and a sequencing artifact. In a later analysis, a clonal expansion index for each public chain was calculated from normalized within-repertoire ranks of inferred template counts. In a later analysis, generation probabilities were computed using a VDJ recombination model fitted to out-of-frame rearrangements, and the results were checked against IGoR. Hypergeometric tests were used in a later analysis to score TCR-TCR, TCR-HLA and TCR-CMV co-occurrence, with a repertoire-size bias correction applied to the TCR pairs. False discovery rates were estimated in a later analysis by permuting HLA or CMV assignments 20 times. In a later analysis, co-occurring TCRs were grouped using DBSCAN, and TCRdist sequence similarity was added for clustering within HLA-allele-positive subsets. Repertoires with fewer than 30,000 or more than 120,000 public chains, plus five repertoires with anomalous nucleotide sharing, were excluded from co-occurrence clustering. TCRdb took over this immuneACCESS table, retaining in-frame rearrangements with V and J assigned. Such tables are incomplete; in checked studies, under half of the missing clones stem from an unresolved V gene, and the remainder is unexplained. The V and J calls and clone size were taken over from that table, and D and trimming were inferred from the DNA. A total of roughly 70,000 clones appear in this sample, around two thirds of them only once. In total, the top ten clones hold over 10% of the sample.

The cohort consisted of more than 650 healthy bone marrow donors. All cohort members were sampled while nominally healthy, although unrecorded immune exposures were likely present. Of the approximately 700 cohort members, about 270 had a positive CMV serostatus and 350 to 450 had a negative one, while no CMV serostatus was recorded for the donor. A peripheral blood sample was provided by each donor, and peripheral blood mononuclear cells were used for TCR beta sequencing. Genomic DNA was extracted from the blood cell samples with the Qiagen DNeasy Blood Extraction Kit. Regarding this clone: Its binding antigen is unknown. No per-base quality is available; no much larger clone lies one base away.

The rearranged segments are TRBV2 and TRBJ1-2; 8 nucleotides in the junction match TRBD1. The sample taken for sequencing was PBMCs. The sequence was collected from a human donor in good health. The CDR3 is CARGQGDGYTF. The DNA sequence is TGTGCCAGAGGACAGGGTGATGGCTACACCTTC.